Reported below is one T cell receptor beta chain. This sample stems from a study of blood T cell repertoires in COVID-19. About the research overall: Spain, Italy and the United States supplied samples that represented acute and convalescent COVID-19. T cells, B-cell-depleted T cells, or PBMCs provided the cDNA or gDNA that served as material.

Per the germline V gene, CDR1 is SNHLY and CDR2 is FYNNEI. CDR3 length: 13 residues. Trimming stripped 1 base from V and 6 bases from J, with 8 bases between. Original analysis: Estimation of nucleated cell counts was performed using reference gene primer amplification. TCRdb's table, derived via immunoSEQ multiplex PCR, lists solely in-frame clones and lacks some. The DNA was the basis for D and trimming; V, J and clone size are from that table. The sample records 60,000 to 85,000 clones, 86% being singletons. The sample consisted of peripheral blood. The TCR originated in a man aged 45-65 years with active COVID-19. This chain uses TRBV2 with TRBJ2-3, with D perhaps TRBD1 (5 bases). CDR3 residues: CASSEGGYDTQYF. CDR3 in DNA: TGTGCCAGCAGTGAAGGGGGCTACGATACGCAGTATTTT.